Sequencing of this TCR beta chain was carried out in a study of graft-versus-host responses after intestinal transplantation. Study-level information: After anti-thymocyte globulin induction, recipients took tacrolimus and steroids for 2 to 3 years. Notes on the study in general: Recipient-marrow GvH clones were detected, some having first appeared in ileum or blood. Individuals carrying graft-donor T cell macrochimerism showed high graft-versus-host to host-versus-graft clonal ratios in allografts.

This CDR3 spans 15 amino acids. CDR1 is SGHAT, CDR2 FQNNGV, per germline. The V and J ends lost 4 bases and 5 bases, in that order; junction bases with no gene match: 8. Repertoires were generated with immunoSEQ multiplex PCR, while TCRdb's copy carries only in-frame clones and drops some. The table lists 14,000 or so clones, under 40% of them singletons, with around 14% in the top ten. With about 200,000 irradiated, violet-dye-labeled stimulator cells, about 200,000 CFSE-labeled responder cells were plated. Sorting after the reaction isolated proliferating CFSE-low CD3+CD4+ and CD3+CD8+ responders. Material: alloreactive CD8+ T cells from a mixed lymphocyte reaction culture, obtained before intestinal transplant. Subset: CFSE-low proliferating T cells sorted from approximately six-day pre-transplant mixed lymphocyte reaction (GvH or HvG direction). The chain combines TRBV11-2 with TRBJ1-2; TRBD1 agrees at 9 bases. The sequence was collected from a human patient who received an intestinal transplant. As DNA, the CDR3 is TGTGCCAGCAGCTCCTCGGGGACAGGGATGTATGGCTACACCTTC. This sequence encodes CASSSSGTGMYGYTF.